The T cell receptor beta chain under discussion was sequenced for a study of shared clonotypes between healthy human individuals. This clone showed up just a few times. Generated by immunoSEQ multiplex PCR, the TCRdb table keeps only in-frame clones and is missing some. Found here are 650,000 to 800,000 clones, roughly two thirds of them singletons; the top ten hold approximately 1.8%. The CDR3 runs 16 residues. Germline assignment: CDR1 SGHRS and CDR2 YFSETQ. V was shortened by 2 bases and J by 3 bases, with 12 bases between the two germline ends. The sequenced material came from memory CD4+ T cells sorted from blood. Subset in this sample: CD45RA-negative fraction. The chain recombines TRBV5-1 with TRBJ2-6; D not resolved. The receptor was isolated from a woman aged 25-40 years in good health. This CDR3 reads CASSFSASVGANVLTF. DNA for the CDR3: TGCGCCAGCAGCTTTAGTGCGTCGGTTGGGGCCAACGTCCTGACTTTC. The whole variable domain, filled in from reference TRBV5-1 and TRBJ2-6, reads KAGVTQTPRYLIKTRGQQVTLSCSPISGHRSVSWYQQTPGQGLQFLFEYFSETQRNKGNFPGRFSGRQFSNSRSEMNVSTLELGDSALYLCASSFSASVGANVLTFGAGSRLTVL.